The rows below give T cell receptor beta chains drawn from one sample of a study of PD-1 blockade in classical Hodgkin lymphoma. Sequencing was performed with immunoSEQ multiplex PCR; in TCRdb, only in-frame clones are kept and a portion is missing. The sample consists of fewer than 15,000 clones, roughly 86% of them appearing once. The sample consisted of peripheral blood mononuclear cells (PBMCs), taken at baseline. Source of these receptors: a human donor with classical Hodgkin lymphoma. The CDR3 runs from the conserved cysteine through the conserved F or W.

v_call,cdr3_aa
TRBV19,CASSLQGQGANYGYTF
TRBV5-1,CASSLKGPFSGNTIYF
TRBV5-1,CASSPTGYEQYF
TRBV2,CASKRAYVEQYF
TRBV2,CASRRGREETQYF
TRBV14,CASSQDGTYYTEAFF
TRBV18,CASSPSRTGGAYGYTF
TRBV27,CASSPQGTRVYNEQFF
TRBV10-3,CATSLVNTEAFF
TRBV10-2,CASSESGGSFEAFF
TRBV10-3,CASLSLTNTGELFF
TRBV7-2,CASSATRDTQETQYF
TRBV30,CAWSVIRGEGEQYF
TRBV5-1,CASSLAPVTSTDTQYF
TRBV29-1,CSVETPDYEQYF
TRBV7-9,CASSLARGLKHEQYF
TRBV11-3,CASRGGTSEQFF
TRBV29-1,CSVEGRGRQPQHF
TRBV7-9,CASRSSGTGGRYGYTF
TRBV7-9,CASSWDREKHSYEQYF
TRBV7-2,CASSLRLAGVSDTQYF
TRBV2,CASNDLRGRQPQHF
TRBV13,CASSPRDSNSPLHF
TRBV30,CASGTGFAPLHF
TRBV19,CASNYRGGLDEQFF
TRBV7-8,CASSFVGQGPLEAFF
TRBV14,CASSQEHRGRRETQYF
TRBV9,CASSVGWSGVGYTF
TRBV6-5,CASSYSPVSSGNTIYF
TRBV19,CASSARGGPQHF
TRBV6-8,CASTERGLTYNEQFF
TRBV5-1,CASSLGQGDYGYTF
TRBV30,CAWTQGAGRGYTQYF
TRBV30,CAWSVQSWRVLSYNSPLHF
TRBV30,CAWSVAGLTDTQYF
TRBV11-1,CASSLAGYNTEAFF
TRBV7-9,CASTPAGSIYEQYF
TRBV6-5,CASLDFRDRTYEQYF
TRBV7-6,CASSLGTWTYEQYF
TRBV19,CASRGGLDNSPLHF
TRBV5-1,CASRRRLAGGYNEQFF